A single sample is the source of the 8 T cell receptor beta chains below, sequenced in a study of radiation and T cells in renal cell carcinoma. The table came from immunoSEQ multiplex PCR; TCRdb's copy has only in-frame clones and leaves some out. The sample lists around 130,000 clones; approximately 75% were seen once. Time point in this sample: blood 2 weeks post-SBRT. Indicated treatment: 15 Gy SBRT to primary tumor, nephrectomy 4 weeks later. This specimen consisted of blood, obtained from a patient whose treatment included radiotherapy and nephrectomy. Receptors originate from an older woman with renal cell carcinoma.

The rearrangement uses TRBV7-6 and TRBJ2-1; TRBD2 matches at 13 bases. This CDR3 contains 15 residues. The germline gives CDR1 SGHVS, CDR2 FNYEAQ. V lost 5 bases and J lost 9; bases outside the gene matches: 7. As DNA, the CDR3 is TGTGCCAGCAGCGACCGGACTAGCGGGAGATTTGAGCAGTTCTTC. Protein: CASSDRTSGRFEQFF.

The rearrangement joins TRBV28 to TRBJ2-7, with 7 bases identical to TRBD2. There are 14 residues in the CDR3. CDR1 and CDR2 (germline): MDHEN, SYDVKM. V dropped 6 bases and J dropped 4; count of bases not matched to a gene: 9. This CDR3 is CASRTGGGVYEQYF. The CDR3, as DNA: TGTGCCAGCAGAACGGGGGGAGGGGTTTACGAGCAGTACTTC. The full variable domain, completed using reference TRBV28 and TRBJ2-7, is DVKVTQSSRYLVKRTGEKVFLECVQDMDHENMFWYRQDPGLGLRLIYFSYDVKMKEKGDIPEGYSVSREKKERFSLILESASTNQTSMYLCASRTGGGVYEQYFGPGTRLTVT.

The chain combines TRBV7-2 with TRBJ1-2; 7 positions match TRBD1. CDR1 and CDR2 (germline): SGHTA, FQGNSA. V lost 3 bases, J lost 4 bases, and 14 bases stayed unmatched. The CDR3 is 17 amino acids. The CDR3 nucleotides read TGTGCCAGCAGCTTTTCCGGTAATAACAGGGGATCCTATGGCTACACCTTC. Protein product: CASSFSGNNRGSYGYTF.

The rearrangement uses TRBV5-1 and TRBJ2-5; tentatively, D is TRBD1 (6 bases). The ends were cut back, 4 bases at V and 2 bases at J, with 15 bases in the middle. Germline V gene data show CDR1 as SGHRS and CDR2 as YFSETQ. This CDR3 contains 15 residues. CDR3: CASSILRTEQETQYF. For the CDR3, the DNA is TGCGCCAGCAGCATTTTACGGACAGAACAAGAGACCCAGTACTTC.

This chain connects TRBV5-1 to TRBJ2-1; D unclear. This CDR3 region has 16 residues. Trimming cost V 1 base and J 3 bases, with 14 bases left between them. Looked up from germline, CDR1 is SGHRS and CDR2 is YFSETQ. The CDR3 spells CASSLRTPIDYNEQFF. Written as DNA, the CDR3 is TGCGCCAGCAGCTTGAGGACGCCGATCGACTACAATGAGCAGTTCTTC.

The chain links TRBV6-6 to TRBJ1-1; 11 bases fit TRBD1. Germline CDR1 reads MNHNY; CDR2 reads SVGAGI (reference sequence). V lost 4 bases and J lost 4; bases outside the gene matches: 8. The CDR3 is 16 residues long. CDR3 in amino acids: CASSSDRGLRGTEAFF. For the CDR3, the DNA is TGTGCCAGCAGTTCGGACAGGGGGCTAAGGGGCACTGAAGCTTTCTTT.

In DNA, the CDR3 is TGTGCCAGCAGCCCCGGGACAGACATCTACGAGCAGTACTTC. Protein product: CASSPGTDIYEQYF. This rearrangement joins TRBV7-9 to TRBJ2-7; 7 bases agree with TRBD1. Germline values: CDR1 SEHNR, CDR2 FQNEAQ (reference sequence). The CDR3 length is 14 residues. V was pared by 5 bases and J by 3 bases, with 7 bases of the junction left unmatched. The full variable domain, with the rest looked up from reference TRBV7-9 and TRBJ2-7, is DTGVSQNPRHKITKRGQNVTFRCDPISEHNRLYWYRQTLGQGPEFLTYFQNEAQLEKSRLLSDRFSAERPKGSFSTLEIQRTEQGDSAMYLCASSPGTDIYEQYFGPGTRLTVT.

This chain joins TRBV4-3 and TRBJ2-3, with TRBD1 matching 9 bases. The J segment lost 2 bases and the V segment lost 3 bases, leaving 3 bases of the junction unmatched. The germline V gene has CDR1 LGHNA and CDR2 YSLEER. The CDR3 contains 15 residues. CDR3 nucleotide sequence: TGCGCCAGCAGCCACCGGGACAGGGACACAGATACGCAGTATTTT. Its protein is CASSHRDRDTDTQYF.